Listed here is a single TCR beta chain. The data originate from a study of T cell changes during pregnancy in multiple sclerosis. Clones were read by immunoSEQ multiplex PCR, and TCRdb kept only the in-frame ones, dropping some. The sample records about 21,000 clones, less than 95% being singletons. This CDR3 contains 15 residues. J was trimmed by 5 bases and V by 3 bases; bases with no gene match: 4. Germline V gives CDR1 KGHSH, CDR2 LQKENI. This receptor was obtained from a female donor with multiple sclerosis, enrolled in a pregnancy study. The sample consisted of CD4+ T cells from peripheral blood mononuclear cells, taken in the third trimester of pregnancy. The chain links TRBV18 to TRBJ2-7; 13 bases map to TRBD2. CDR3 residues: CASSPGLAGRNEQYF. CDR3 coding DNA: TGTGCCAGCTCACCGGGACTAGCGGGGAGGAACGAGCAGTACTTC.